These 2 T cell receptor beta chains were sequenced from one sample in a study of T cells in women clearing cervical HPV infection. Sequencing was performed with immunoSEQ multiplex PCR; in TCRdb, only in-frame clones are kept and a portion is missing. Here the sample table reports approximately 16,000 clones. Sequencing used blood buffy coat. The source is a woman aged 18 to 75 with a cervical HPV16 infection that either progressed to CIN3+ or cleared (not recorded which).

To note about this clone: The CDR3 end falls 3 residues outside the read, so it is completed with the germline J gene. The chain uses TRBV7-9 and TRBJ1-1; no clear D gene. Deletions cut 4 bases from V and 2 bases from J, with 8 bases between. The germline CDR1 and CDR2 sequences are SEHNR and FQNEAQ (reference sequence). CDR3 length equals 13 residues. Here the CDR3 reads CASSYNANTEAFF. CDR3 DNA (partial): TGTGCCAGCAGCTACAACGCCAACACTGAA. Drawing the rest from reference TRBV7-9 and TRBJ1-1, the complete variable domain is DTGVSQNPRHKITKRGQNVTFRCDPISEHNRLYWYRQTLGQGPEFLTYFQNEAQLEKSRLLSDRFSAERPKGSFSTLEIQRTEQGDSAMYLCASSYNANTEAFFGQGTRLTVV.

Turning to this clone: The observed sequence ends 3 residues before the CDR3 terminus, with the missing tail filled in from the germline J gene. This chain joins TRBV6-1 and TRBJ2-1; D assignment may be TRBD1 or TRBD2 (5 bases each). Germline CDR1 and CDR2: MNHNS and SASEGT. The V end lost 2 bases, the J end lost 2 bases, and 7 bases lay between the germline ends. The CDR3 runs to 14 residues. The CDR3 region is CASSEQGAYNEQFF. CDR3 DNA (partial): TGTGCCAGCAGTGAACAGGGAGCCTACAATGAG.